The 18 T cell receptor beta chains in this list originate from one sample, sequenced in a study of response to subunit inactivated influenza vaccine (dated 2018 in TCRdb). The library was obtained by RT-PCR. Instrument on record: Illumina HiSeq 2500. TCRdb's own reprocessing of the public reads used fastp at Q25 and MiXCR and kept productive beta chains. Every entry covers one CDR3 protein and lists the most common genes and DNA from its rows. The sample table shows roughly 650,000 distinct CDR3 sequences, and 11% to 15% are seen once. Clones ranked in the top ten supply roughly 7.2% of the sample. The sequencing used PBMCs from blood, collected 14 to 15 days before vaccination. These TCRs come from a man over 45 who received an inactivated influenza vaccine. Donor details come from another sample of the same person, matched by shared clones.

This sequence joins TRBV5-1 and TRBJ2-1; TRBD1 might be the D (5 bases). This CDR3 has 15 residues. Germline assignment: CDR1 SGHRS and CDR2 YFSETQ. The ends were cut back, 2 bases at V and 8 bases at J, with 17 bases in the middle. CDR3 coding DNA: TGCGCCAGCAGCTTAAGCCCACAGGTTTTCGATGAGCAGTTCTTC. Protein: CASSLSPQVFDEQFF.

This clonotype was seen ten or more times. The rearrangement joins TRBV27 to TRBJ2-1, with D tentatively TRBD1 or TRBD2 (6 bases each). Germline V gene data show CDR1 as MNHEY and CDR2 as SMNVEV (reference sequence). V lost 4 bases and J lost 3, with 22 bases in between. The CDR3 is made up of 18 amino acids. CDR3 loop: CASSWLSGGQGLYNEQFF. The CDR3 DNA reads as TGTGCCAGCAGTTGGTTATCTGGGGGGCAGGGCCTCTACAATGAGCAGTTCTTC.

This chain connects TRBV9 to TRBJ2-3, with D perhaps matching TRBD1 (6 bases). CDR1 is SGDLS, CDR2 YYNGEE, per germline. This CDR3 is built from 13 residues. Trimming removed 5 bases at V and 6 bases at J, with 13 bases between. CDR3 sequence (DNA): TGTGCCAGCAGTGATACTACAGGGGATACGCAGTATTTT. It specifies CASSDTTGDTQYF.

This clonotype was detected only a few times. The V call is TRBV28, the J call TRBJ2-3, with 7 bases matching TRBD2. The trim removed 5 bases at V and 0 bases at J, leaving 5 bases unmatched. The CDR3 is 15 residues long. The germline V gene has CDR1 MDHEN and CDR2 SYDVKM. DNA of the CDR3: TGTGCCAGCAGTGTGATTAGCGGGAGCACAGATACGCAGTATTTT. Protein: CASSVISGSTDTQYF.

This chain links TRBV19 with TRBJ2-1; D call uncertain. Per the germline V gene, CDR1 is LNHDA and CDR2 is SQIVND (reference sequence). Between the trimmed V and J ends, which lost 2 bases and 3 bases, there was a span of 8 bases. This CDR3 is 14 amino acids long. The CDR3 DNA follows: TGTGCCAGTAGTATAATTGGGGTCTACAATGAGCAGTTCTTC. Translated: CASSIIGVYNEQFF.

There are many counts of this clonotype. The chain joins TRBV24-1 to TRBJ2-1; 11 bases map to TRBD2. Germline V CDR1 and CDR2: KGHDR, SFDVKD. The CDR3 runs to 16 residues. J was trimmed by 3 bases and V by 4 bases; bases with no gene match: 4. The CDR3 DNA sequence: TGTGCCACCAGTGAAGCGGGACTAGCGGACTACAATGAGCAGTTCTTC. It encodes CATSEAGLADYNEQFF.

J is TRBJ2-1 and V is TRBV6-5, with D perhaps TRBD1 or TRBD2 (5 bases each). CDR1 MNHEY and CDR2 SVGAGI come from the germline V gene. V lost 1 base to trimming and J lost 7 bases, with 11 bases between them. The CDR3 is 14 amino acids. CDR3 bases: TGTGCCAGCAGTTACTGGGACCAAACGAATGAGCAGTTCTTC. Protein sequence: CASSYWDQTNEQFF.

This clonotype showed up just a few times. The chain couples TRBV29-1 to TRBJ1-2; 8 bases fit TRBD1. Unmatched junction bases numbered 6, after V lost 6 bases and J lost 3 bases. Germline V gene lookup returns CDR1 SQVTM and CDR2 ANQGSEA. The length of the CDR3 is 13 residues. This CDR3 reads CSVSPGGDYGYTF. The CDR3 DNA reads TGCAGCGTAAGCCCAGGGGGCGACTATGGCTACACCTTC.

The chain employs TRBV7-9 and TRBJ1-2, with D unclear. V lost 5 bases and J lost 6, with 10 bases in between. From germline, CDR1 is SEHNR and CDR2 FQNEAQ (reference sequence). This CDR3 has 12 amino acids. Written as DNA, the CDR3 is TGTGCCAGCAGCCCGCAAGATGATGGCTACACCTTC. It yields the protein CASSPQDDGYTF. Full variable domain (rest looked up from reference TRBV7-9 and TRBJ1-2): DTGVSQNPRHKITKRGQNVTFRCDPISEHNRLYWYRQTLGQGPEFLTYFQNEAQLEKSRLLSDRFSAERPKGSFSTLEIQRTEQGDSAMYLCASSPQDDGYTFGSGTRLTVV.

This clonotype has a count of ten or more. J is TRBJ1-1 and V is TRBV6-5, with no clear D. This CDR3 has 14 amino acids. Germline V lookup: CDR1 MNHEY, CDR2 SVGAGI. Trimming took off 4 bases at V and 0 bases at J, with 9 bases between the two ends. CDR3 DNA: TGTGCCAGCAGTTTCCCCCAGTTGAACACTGAAGCTTTCTTT. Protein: CASSFPQLNTEAFF.

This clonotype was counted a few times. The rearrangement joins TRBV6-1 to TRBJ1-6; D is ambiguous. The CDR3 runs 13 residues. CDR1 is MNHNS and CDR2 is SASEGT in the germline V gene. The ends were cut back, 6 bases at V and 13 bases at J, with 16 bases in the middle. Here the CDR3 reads CASSGRRDGPLHF. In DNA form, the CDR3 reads TGTGCCAGCAGCGGACGGCGAGATGGGCCCCTCCACTTT.

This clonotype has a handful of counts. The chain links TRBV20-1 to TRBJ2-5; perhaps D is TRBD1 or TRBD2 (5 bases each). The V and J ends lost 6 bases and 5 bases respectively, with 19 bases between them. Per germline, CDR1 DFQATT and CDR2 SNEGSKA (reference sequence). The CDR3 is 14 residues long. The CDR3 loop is CSAKGAWGKETQYF. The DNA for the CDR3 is TGCAGTGCAAAAGGGGCCTGGGGGAAGGAGACCCAGTACTTC.

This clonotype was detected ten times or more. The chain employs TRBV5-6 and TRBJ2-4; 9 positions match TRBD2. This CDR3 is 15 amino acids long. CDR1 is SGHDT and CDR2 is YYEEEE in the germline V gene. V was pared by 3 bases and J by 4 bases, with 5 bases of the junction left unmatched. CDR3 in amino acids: CASSSSGGSKNIQYF. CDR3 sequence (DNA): TGTGCCAGCAGCTCGAGCGGGGGGTCGAAAAACATTCAGTACTTC.

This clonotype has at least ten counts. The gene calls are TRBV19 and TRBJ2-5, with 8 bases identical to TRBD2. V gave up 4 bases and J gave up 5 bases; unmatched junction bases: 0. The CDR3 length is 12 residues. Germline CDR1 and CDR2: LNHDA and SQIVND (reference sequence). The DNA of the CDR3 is TGTGCCAGTAGTAGCGGGAGGGAGACCCAGTACTTC. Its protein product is CASSSGRETQYF.

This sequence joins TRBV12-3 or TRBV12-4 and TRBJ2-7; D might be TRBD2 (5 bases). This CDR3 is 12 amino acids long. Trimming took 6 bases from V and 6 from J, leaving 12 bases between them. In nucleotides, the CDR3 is TGTGCCAGCAGCTCCGGGGTGGTCGAGCAGTACTTC. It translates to CASSSGVVEQYF.

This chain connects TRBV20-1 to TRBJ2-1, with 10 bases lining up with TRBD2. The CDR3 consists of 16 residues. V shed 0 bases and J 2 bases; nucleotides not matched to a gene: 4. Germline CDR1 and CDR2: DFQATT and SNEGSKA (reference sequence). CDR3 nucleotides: TGCAGTGCTAGAGATTCAGCGGGAGGGCCCTACAATGAGCAGTTCTTC. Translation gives CSARDSAGGPYNEQFF.

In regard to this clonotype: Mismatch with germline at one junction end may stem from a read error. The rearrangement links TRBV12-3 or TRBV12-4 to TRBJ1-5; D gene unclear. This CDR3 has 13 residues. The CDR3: CAGSWNSDQPQHF. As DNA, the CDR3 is TGTGCCGGCAGTTGGAACAGCGATCAGCCCCAGCATTTT.

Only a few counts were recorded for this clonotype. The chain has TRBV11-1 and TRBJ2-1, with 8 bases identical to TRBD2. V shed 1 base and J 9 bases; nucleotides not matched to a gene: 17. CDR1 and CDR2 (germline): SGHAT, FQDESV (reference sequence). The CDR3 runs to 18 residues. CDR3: CASSLVGGPAGDFGEQFF. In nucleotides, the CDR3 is TGTGCCAGCAGCTTAGTAGGTGGACCAGCGGGAGATTTCGGTGAGCAGTTCTTC.